What follows are 4 T cell receptor beta chains derived from one specimen sequenced in a study of T cells after yellow fever vaccination. In TCRdb, the 5' RACE reads were re-called with MiXCR into one record per CDR3 protein. The table records a few hundred thousand distinct CDR3 sequences, over 4.5% of them present only once. Sequenced here: CD4+ T cells sorted from PBMCs, sampled on the day of the yellow fever booster vaccination. These receptors were collected from a young man who received the YFV17D yellow fever vaccine.

This clonotype was seen many times. CDR3 amino acids: CASRRQGRYGNQYF. The DNA for the CDR3 is TGTGCCAGCAGAAGACAGGGGCGCTATGGTAACCAGTACTTC. J is TRBJ2-5 and V is TRBV21-1; whether TRBD1, the table's D call, matches the DNA was not checked. TRBV21-1 constitutes a pseudogene. CDR3 size: 14 residues.

This clonotype was picked up many times. This chain links TRBV7-3 with TRBJ1-2, with a weak D call TRBD1 (6 bases). Germline V CDR1 and CDR2: SGHTA, FQGTGA. V was trimmed by 5 bases and J by 4 bases, leaving 14 bases between them. The CDR3 covers 14 residues. The CDR3, as DNA: TGTGCCAGCAGCATACAGGGTTCCGGCTATGGCTACACCTTC. It yields the protein CASSIQGSGYGYTF.

Ten or more counts support this clonotype. The chain has TRBV7-8 and TRBJ1-5; TRBD1 is a possible D gene (6 bases). The CDR3 is 15 residues long. V was cut by 3 bases and J by 7 bases, with 16 bases left in between. Per germline, CDR1 SGHVS and CDR2 FQNEAQ. The CDR3 DNA sequence: TGTGCCAGCAGCTTCTACGGACAGAGCGGCCAGCCCCAGCATTTT. Its protein product is CASSFYGQSGQPQHF.

This clonotype has at least ten counts. This chain uses TRBV7-9 with TRBJ1-4; TRBD1 matches at 7 bases. The germline V gene encodes CDR1 SEHNR and CDR2 FQNEAQ (reference sequence). This CDR3 has 13 amino acids. V gave up 5 bases and J gave up 6 bases; unmatched junction bases: 3. CDR3 in DNA: TGTGCCAGCAGCGTCGGGACAGATGAAAAACTGTTTTTT. This sequence encodes CASSVGTDEKLFF.